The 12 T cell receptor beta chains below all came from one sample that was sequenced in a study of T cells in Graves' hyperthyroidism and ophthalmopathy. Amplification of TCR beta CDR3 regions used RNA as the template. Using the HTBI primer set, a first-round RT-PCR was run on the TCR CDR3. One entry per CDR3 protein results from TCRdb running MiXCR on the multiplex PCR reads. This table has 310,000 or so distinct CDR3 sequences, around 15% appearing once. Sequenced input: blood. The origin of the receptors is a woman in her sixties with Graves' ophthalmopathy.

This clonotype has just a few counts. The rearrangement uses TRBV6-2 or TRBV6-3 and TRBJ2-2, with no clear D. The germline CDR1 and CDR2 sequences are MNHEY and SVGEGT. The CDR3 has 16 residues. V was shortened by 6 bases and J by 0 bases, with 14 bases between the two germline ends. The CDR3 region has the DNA TGTGCCAGCAGCTCACGGCGGCGTTCGAACACCGGGGAGCTGTTTTTT. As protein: CASSSRRRSNTGELFF.

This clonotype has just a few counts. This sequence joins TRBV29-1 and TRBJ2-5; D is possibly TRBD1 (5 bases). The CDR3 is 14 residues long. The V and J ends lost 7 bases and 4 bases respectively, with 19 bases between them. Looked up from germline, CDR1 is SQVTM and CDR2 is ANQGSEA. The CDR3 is CSAKGSRDRETQYF. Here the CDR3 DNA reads TGCAGCGCTAAGGGTAGCAGGGATCGAGAGACCCAGTACTTC.

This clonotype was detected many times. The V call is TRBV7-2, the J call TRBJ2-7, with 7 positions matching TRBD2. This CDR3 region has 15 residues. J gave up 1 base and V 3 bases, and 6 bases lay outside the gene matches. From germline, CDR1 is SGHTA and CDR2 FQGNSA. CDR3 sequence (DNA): TGTGCCAGCAGCTTGGGACTACCGGGGTCCTACGAGCAGTACTTC. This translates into CASSLGLPGSYEQYF.

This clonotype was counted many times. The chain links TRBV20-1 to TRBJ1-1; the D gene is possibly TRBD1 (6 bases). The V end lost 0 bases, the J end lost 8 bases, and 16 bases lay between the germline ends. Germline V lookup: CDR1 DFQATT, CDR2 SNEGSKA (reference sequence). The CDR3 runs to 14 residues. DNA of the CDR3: TGCAGTGCTAGAGATCGTAGGGGGGGCTCAGAAGCTTTCTTT. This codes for CSARDRRGGSEAFF.

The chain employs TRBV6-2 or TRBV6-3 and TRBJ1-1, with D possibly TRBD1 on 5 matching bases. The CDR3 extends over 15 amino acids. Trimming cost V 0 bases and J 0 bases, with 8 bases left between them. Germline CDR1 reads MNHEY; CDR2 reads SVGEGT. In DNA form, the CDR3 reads TGTGCCAGCAGTTACTCGTCAGGGATGAACACTGAAGCTTTCTTT. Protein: CASSYSSGMNTEAFF.

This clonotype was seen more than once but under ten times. The CDR3 nucleotides read TGTGCCAGCAGCTCCTACCTGGGGCTTAGCGGGGGGGCCGGCGGGGAGCTGTTTTTT. It translates to CASSSYLGLSGGAGGELFF. The chain combines TRBV7-2 with TRBJ2-2; 11 bases map to TRBD2. Germline lookup yields CDR1 SGHTA and CDR2 FQGNSA. After removal of 4 bases from V and 7 bases from J, the junction contained 17 bases not matched to a gene. CDR3 length equals 19 residues.

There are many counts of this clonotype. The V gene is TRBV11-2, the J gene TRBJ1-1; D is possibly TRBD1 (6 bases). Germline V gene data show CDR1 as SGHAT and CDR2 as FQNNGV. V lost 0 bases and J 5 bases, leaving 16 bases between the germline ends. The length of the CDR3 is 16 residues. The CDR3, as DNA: TGTGCCAGCAGCTTAGATAGAACAGGGCCGGGTACTGAAGCTTTCTTT. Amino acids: CASSLDRTGPGTEAFF. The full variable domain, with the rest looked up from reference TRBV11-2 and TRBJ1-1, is EAGVAQSPRYKIIEKRQSVAFWCNPISGHATLYWYQQILGQGPKLLIQFQNNGVVDDSQLPKDRFSAERLKGVDSTLKIQPAKLEDSAVYLCASSLDRTGPGTEAFFGQGTRLTVV.

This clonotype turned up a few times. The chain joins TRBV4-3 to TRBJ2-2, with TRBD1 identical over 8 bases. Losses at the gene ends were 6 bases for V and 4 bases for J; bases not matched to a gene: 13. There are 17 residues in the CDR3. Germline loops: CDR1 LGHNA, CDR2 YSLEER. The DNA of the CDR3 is TGCGCCAGCAGTCGAGGGACAGGTTCTTCGGGCACCGGGGAGCTGTTTTTT. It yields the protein CASSRGTGSSGTGELFF.

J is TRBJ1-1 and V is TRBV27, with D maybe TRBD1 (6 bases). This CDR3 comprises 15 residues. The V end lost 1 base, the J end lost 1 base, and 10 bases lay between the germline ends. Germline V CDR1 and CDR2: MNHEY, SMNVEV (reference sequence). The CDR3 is CASSLWAGANTEAFF. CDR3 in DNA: TGTGCCAGCAGTTTATGGGCAGGGGCGAACACTGAAGCTTTCTTT.

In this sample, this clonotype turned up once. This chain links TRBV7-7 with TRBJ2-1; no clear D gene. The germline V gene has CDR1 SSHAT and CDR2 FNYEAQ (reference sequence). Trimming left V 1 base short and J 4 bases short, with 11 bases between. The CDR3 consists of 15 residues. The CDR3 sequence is CASSLDITRYNEQFF. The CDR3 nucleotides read TGTGCCAGCAGCTTAGACATAACTCGGTACAATGAGCAGTTCTTC.

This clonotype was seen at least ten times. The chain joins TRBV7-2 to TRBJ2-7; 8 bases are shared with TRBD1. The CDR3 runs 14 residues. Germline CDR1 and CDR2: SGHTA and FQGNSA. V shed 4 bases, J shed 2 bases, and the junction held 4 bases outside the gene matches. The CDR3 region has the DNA TGTGCCAGCAGCTCTACAGGGGGGACCTACGAGCAGTACTTC. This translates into CASSSTGGTYEQYF.

CDR3 in DNA: TGTGCCAGCAGCACCCAGGTTTACGACGAGCAGTACTTC. It yields the protein CASSTQVYDEQYF. The chain recombines TRBV7-3 with TRBJ2-7, with unresolved D. Germline loops: CDR1 SGHTA, CDR2 FQGTGA. The CDR3 runs to 13 residues. Trimming removed 5 bases at V and 5 bases at J, with 13 bases between.